This record looks at one TCR beta chain sequence and its context. Extraction of RNA together with DNA used roughly 19-31 mg of unsorted bulk tissue. This sample stems from a study of tumor-infiltrating lymphocytes in primary liver carcinoma. The input was 450 to 500 ng total RNA; TCR beta cDNA was made from it with a constant-region primer. Amplification in three nested multiplex PCR rounds with slightly modified ARM-PCR gave rise to TCR beta libraries. Primers for the first two PCR rounds were TRBV1-TRBV30 forward primers and a C-beta reverse primer (approximately 10 cycles per round). TCRdb used MiXCR to reprocess the multiplex PCR reads, holding one entry per CDR3 protein. In the table there are approximately 100,000 distinct CDR3 sequences, about 70% of which are singletons. The germline V gene has CDR1 SGHTA and CDR2 FQGNSA. The CDR3 sequence is 16 residues long. V lost 4 bases to trimming and J lost 4 bases, with 14 bases between them.

This TCR was sampled from a woman in her fifties or sixties with primary liver carcinoma and hepatitis B virus infection. The sample taken for sequencing was liver tumor tissue from sampling region 2. Subset reported: tumor region T2, inferior pole. The V gene is TRBV7-2, the J gene TRBJ2-6, with TRBD2 as a possible D gene (5 bases). CDR3 nucleotide sequence: TGTGCCAGCAGCTCCGTCGGGGTGAGGGGGGCCAACGTCCTGACTTTC. Protein sequence: CASSSVGVRGANVLTF. The full variable domain, its missing parts supplied by reference TRBV7-2 and TRBJ2-6, is GAGVSQSPSNKVTEKGKDVELRCDPISGHTALYWYRQSLGQGLEFLIYFQGNSAPDKSGLPSDRFSAERTGGSVSTLTIQRTQQEDSAVYLCASSSVGVRGANVLTFGAGSRLTVL.